This passage covers 17 T cell receptor beta chains from one sample sequenced in a study of shared clonotypes between healthy human individuals (TCRdb year 2020). The library was built by means of the immunoSEQ multiplex PCR assay. TCRdb obtained this table from immuneACCESS and retained in-frame rearrangements with V and J assigned. These tables miss some clones; where compared with another copy, unresolved V genes account for less than half of the shortfall, and the remainder is unexplained. Recorded for this sample are about 2 million clones; approximately 95% of them occurred a single time. The ten most abundant clones make up around 0.13% of the sample. Sequencing was carried out using naive CD4+ T cells sorted from blood. The sample's cell subset or site label, decoded: CD45RA+ positively selected. The receptor source for this set is a man aged 18-30 years in good health.

The rearrangement links TRBV7-2 to TRBJ2-7; 9 nucleotides agree with TRBD2. Germline CDR1 reads SGHTA; CDR2 reads FQGNSA. The CDR3 has 19 amino acids. V lost 1 base and J lost 2; bases outside the gene matches: 15. In DNA form, the CDR3 reads TGTGCCAGCAGCTTAGTGGCCCCCGTAGGCGGGAGGGTTGCCTACGAGCAGTACTTC. As protein: CASSLVAPVGGRVAYEQYF.

The chain uses TRBV7-9 and TRBJ2-5; possible D gene TRBD2, 6 bases. CDR3 length: 12 amino acids. In germline, CDR1 is SEHNR, CDR2 FQNEAQ (reference sequence). Trimming left V 1 base short and J 9 bases short, with 9 bases between. DNA of the CDR3: TGTGCCAGCAGCTTAGGGTCGGGGGCCCAGTACTTC. Translated: CASSLGSGAQYF.

The chain is built from TRBV19 and TRBJ1-5; the match to TRBD1 covers 12 bases. J gave up 1 base and V 6 bases, and 10 bases lay outside the gene matches. Germline CDR1 reads LNHDA; CDR2 reads SQIVND (reference sequence). This CDR3 spans 18 amino acids. The CDR3 DNA is TGTGCCAGTAGCCCACGCGGGACAGGGGGCGTGAGCAATCAGCCCCAGCATTTT. Its protein is CASSPRGTGGVSNQPQHF.

The chain recombines TRBV6-1 with TRBJ1-5, with TRBD1 matching over 10 bases. This CDR3 is 21 amino acids long. The germline CDR1 and CDR2 sequences are MNHNS and SASEGT. The J segment lost 0 bases and the V segment lost 1 base, leaving 15 bases of the junction unmatched. The DNA of the CDR3 is TGTGCCAGCAGTGAAGAAGGGAGAGACAGGGGGCGAAGGTATAGCAATCAGCCCCAGCATTTT. Amino acids: CASSEEGRDRGRRYSNQPQHF.

Note on this clone: A much larger clone lies a single base off, so this may be a read error. The rearrangement links TRBV6-1 to TRBJ2-7; 7 bases agree with TRBD1. The germline CDR1 and CDR2 sequences are MNHNS and SASEGT. V lost 4 bases and J lost 0; bases outside the gene matches: 6. This CDR3 is built from 15 residues. CDR3 residues: CASSAPGTASYEQYF. In DNA, the CDR3 is TGTGCCAGCAGTGCTCCCGGGACAGCCTCCTACGAGCAGTACTTC.

A word on this clone: Other DNA sequences of this sample code for an identical CDR3. V and J are TRBV27 and TRBJ1-2; 7 bases match TRBD1. Trimming cost V 2 bases and J 2 bases; bases outside gene matches: 2. The germline V gene encodes CDR1 MNHEY and CDR2 SMNVEV (reference sequence). CDR3 length equals 14 residues. This chain's CDR3 is CASSLKGANYGYTF. The CDR3 nucleotides are TGTGCCAGCAGTTTAAAGGGGGCGAACTATGGCTACACCTTC.

The rearrangement joins TRBV9 to TRBJ2-2; TRBD1 matches 9 bases. This CDR3 has 14 residues. V shed 4 bases, J shed 5 bases, and the junction held 3 bases outside the gene matches. Germline CDR1 and CDR2: SGDLS and YYNGEE. DNA for the CDR3: TGTGCCAGCAGCCCGACAGGGGGAACCGGGGAGCTGTTTTTT. Its translation: CASSPTGGTGELFF. Supplemented by reference TRBV9 and TRBJ2-2, the full variable domain reads DSGVTQTPKHLITATGQRVTLRCSPRSGDLSVYWYQQSLDQGLQFLIQYYNGEERAKGNILERFSAQQFPDLHSELNLSSLELGDSALYFCASSPTGGTGELFFGEGSRLTVL.

In this sample, this clone turned up once. J is TRBJ2-7 and V is TRBV19, with D uncertain. Germline CDR1 is LNHDA and CDR2 is SQIVND (reference sequence). The CDR3 consists of 16 residues. The ends were cut back, 7 bases at V and 3 bases at J, with 22 bases in the middle. CDR3 region: CASTSGEGSSNYEQYF. The CDR3, as DNA: TGTGCCAGTACCTCGGGCGAAGGTTCCTCCAACTACGAGCAGTACTTC. Together with reference TRBV19 and TRBJ2-7, the CDR3 gives the full variable domain: DGGITQSPKYLFRKEGQNVTLSCEQNLNHDAMYWYRQDPGQGLRLIYYSQIVNDFQKGDIAEGYSVSREKKESFPLTVTSAQKNPTAFYLCASTSGEGSSNYEQYFGPGTRLTVT.

The rearrangement links TRBV5-1 to TRBJ2-4; D could derive from TRBD1 or TRBD2 (5 bases each). The CDR3 spans 16 residues. V was shortened by 0 bases and J by 3 bases, with 13 bases between the two germline ends. Germline assignment: CDR1 SGHRS and CDR2 YFSETQ. DNA for the CDR3: TGCGCCAGCAGCTTGGCTGGGGGAACGGTCAAAAACATTCAGTACTTC. Protein product: CASSLAGGTVKNIQYF.

The V and J genes are TRBV14 and TRBJ1-1, with D unclear. The CDR3 length is 15 residues. Trimming removed 1 base from V and 5 bases from J, with 14 bases in between. Germline values: CDR1 SGHDN, CDR2 FVKESK. In DNA, the CDR3 is TGTGCCAGCAGCCAAGGAGGGAGGGAAGGGACTGAAGCTTTCTTT. It codes for CASSQGGREGTEAFF.

V and J are TRBV6-1 and TRBJ2-7, with TRBD1 matching over 7 bases. The ends lost 4 bases at V and 0 bases at J; junction bases unmatched: 6. CDR1 is MNHNS, CDR2 SASEGT, per germline. The CDR3 extends over 15 amino acids. The DNA for the CDR3 is TGTGCCAGCAGTGTTGGACAGGCCCTCTCCTACGAGCAGTACTTC. Its translation: CASSVGQALSYEQYF.

V gene TRBV7-8 combines with J gene TRBJ1-1, with D uncertain. Trimming left V 5 bases short and J 5 bases short, with 9 bases between. Germline loops: CDR1 SGHVS, CDR2 FQNEAQ. This CDR3 contains 12 residues. The DNA for the CDR3 is TGTGCCAGCAGCCCTGATTCGACTGAAGCTTTCTTT. This encodes CASSPDSTEAFF.

The chain recombines TRBV16 with TRBJ2-7; TRBD2 is a possible D gene (5 bases). Germline-derived CDR1 and CDR2 are KGHSY and FQNENV. The CDR3 is 15 residues long. The V end was cut by 2 bases, the J end by 3 bases, with 14 bases between. The chain's CDR3 is CASSQGRHENYEQYF. CDR3 DNA: TGTGCCAGCAGCCAAGGGAGACACGAGAACTACGAGCAGTACTTC.

This CDR3 reads CASSIGDRLSNQPQHF. The DNA for the CDR3 is TGTGCCAGTAGTATTGGGGACCGACTTAGCAATCAGCCCCAGCATTTT. V is TRBV19 and J is TRBJ1-5; TRBD1 might be the D (5 bases). This CDR3 is built from 16 residues. In germline, CDR1 is LNHDA, CDR2 SQIVND (reference sequence). Trimming pared 3 bases from V and 0 bases from J, leaving 12 bases between.

The CDR3 bases are TGTGCCAGCAGCCCGATAACAGGGGCTGGAAACACCATATATTTT. Protein: CASSPITGAGNTIYF. The chain joins TRBV11-2 to TRBJ1-3; 7 bases map to TRBD1. CDR1 is SGHAT, CDR2 FQNNGV, per germline. The ends lost 5 bases at V and 2 bases at J; junction bases unmatched: 6. CDR3 size: 15 residues.

V gene TRBV6-5 combines with J gene TRBJ2-3, with D maybe TRBD2 (6 bases). V was clipped by 7 bases and J by 6 bases, with 17 bases between them. CDR3 size: 14 residues. CDR1 and CDR2 (germline): MNHEY, SVGAGI. CDR3 protein: CASTGRDPPDTQYF. In nucleotides, the CDR3 is TGTGCCAGCACTGGGCGGGACCCCCCTGATACGCAGTATTTT.

The genes are TRBV6-6 and TRBJ1-6, with D possibly TRBD1 on 5 matching bases. The germline V gene encodes CDR1 MNHNY and CDR2 SVGAGI (reference sequence). There are 14 residues in the CDR3. Trimming took off 6 bases at V and 10 bases at J, with 16 bases between the two ends. The CDR3 loop is CASSTGTYESPLHF. The DNA of the CDR3 is TGTGCCAGCAGCACCGGGACCTATGAATCACCCCTCCACTTT.